Listed here are 27 T cell receptor beta chains from one sample, sequenced in a study of shared clonotypes between healthy human individuals (dated by TCRdb to 2020 to 2021). The library was made by the immunoSEQ multiplex PCR assay. Drawn from immuneACCESS, this table holds only the in-frame rearrangements with V and J called that TCRdb kept. Clones are partly lost; checked studies trace under half to an unresolved V gene and leave the rest unexplained. Within this sample are over a million clones, with around 97% of them counted one time only. The ten largest clones add up to 1.2% of the sample. Sequenced material: naive CD4+ T cells sorted from blood. The label giving this sample's cell subset or site can be read as: CD45RA+ positively selected. These receptors came from a young man in good health.

The chain combines TRBV5-1 with TRBJ2-5; 8 nucleotides align to TRBD2. The DNA end favors TRBJ2-7, so the J call may be wrong. CDR1 is SGHRS, CDR2 YFSETQ, per germline. CDR3 length equals 12 residues. CDR3 in amino acids: CASSSGSNEQYF. DNA for the CDR3: TGCGCCAGTTCTAGCGGGTCAAACGAGCAGTACTTC.

The chain couples TRBV28 to TRBJ1-2, with D maybe TRBD1 (5 bases). Germline loops: CDR1 MDHEN, CDR2 SYDVKM. The V end was cut by 3 bases, the J end by 7 bases, with 15 bases between. The CDR3 extends over 14 amino acids. Here the CDR3 reads CASSFGAGNRGYTF. DNA for the CDR3: TGTGCCAGCAGTTTCGGGGCAGGGAATCGTGGCTACACCTTC.

The rearrangement uses TRBV16 and TRBJ2-2; TRBD2 is a possible D gene (5 bases). The germline V and J ends were trimmed by 0 bases and 5 bases, with 7 bases remaining between them. The length of the CDR3 is 14 residues. Germline V gene sequence: CDR1 KGHSY, CDR2 FQNENV. CDR3 sequence: CASSQSGRTGELFF. The CDR3, as DNA: TGTGCCAGCAGCCAATCGGGGAGAACCGGGGAGCTGTTTTTT.

The chain recombines TRBV5-6 with TRBJ2-3, with TRBD2 identical over 10 bases. Germline CDR1 SGHDT, CDR2 YYEEEE. CDR3 size: 15 residues. The J segment lost 0 bases and the V segment lost 6 bases, leaving 4 bases of the junction unmatched. The CDR3 is CASTLSGGSTDTQYF. The CDR3 nucleotides read TGTGCCAGCACCCTTAGCGGGGGGAGCACAGATACGCAGTATTTT.

This rearrangement joins TRBV7-2 to TRBJ2-7; 11 bases agree with TRBD2. The CDR3 consists of 14 residues. V lost 2 bases to trimming and J lost 6 bases; unmatched junction nucleotides: 3. Per germline, CDR1 SGHTA and CDR2 FQGNSA. This CDR3 is CASSLTSGRAEQYF. The CDR3 bases are TGTGCCAGCAGCTTAACTAGCGGGAGAGCCGAGCAGTACTTC.

The J gene is TRBJ1-2, the V gene TRBV6-1, with no clear D. Germline-derived CDR1 and CDR2 are MNHNS and SASEGT. The CDR3 covers 16 residues. The V and J ends lost 4 bases and 5 bases respectively, with 20 bases between them. The CDR3 coding sequence is TGTGCCAGCAGTGTTTCAGCCACCATTTATTCTTATGGCTACACCTTC. Its translation is CASSVSATIYSYGYTF.

This clone has a single count. The chain joins TRBV7-9 to TRBJ2-1; tentatively, D is TRBD1 or TRBD2 (6 bases each). The germline V gene encodes CDR1 SEHNR and CDR2 FQNEAQ (reference sequence). This CDR3 contains 14 residues. Trimming stripped 5 bases from V and 8 bases from J, with 16 bases between. CDR3: CASSQWRGVYEQFF. CDR3 DNA sequence: TGTGCCAGCAGCCAGTGGAGGGGGGTCTATGAGCAGTTCTTC.

CDR3 sequence: CASSPTVTNEKLFF. The DNA of the CDR3 is TGCGCCAGCAGCCCGACGGTTACTAATGAAAAACTGTTTTTT. The rearrangement links TRBV5-1 to TRBJ1-4; D ambiguous. The V end was cut by 4 bases, the J end by 2 bases, with 9 bases between. The CDR3 has 14 residues. The germline V gene encodes CDR1 SGHRS and CDR2 YFSETQ.

V is TRBV9 and J is TRBJ2-3; D is possibly TRBD2 (6 bases). Between the trimmed V and J ends, which lost 0 bases and 1 base, there was a span of 9 bases. This CDR3 comprises 15 residues. Germline assignment: CDR1 SGDLS and CDR2 YYNGEE. CDR3 loop: CASSVVADRTDTQYF. As DNA, the CDR3 is TGTGCCAGCAGCGTAGTAGCGGACCGCACAGATACGCAGTATTTT.

V is TRBV29-1 and J is TRBJ2-2; 8 nucleotides align to TRBD1. CDR1 and CDR2 from the germline V gene are SQVTM and ANQGSEA. V was clipped by 6 bases and J by 1 base; unmatched bases: 4. This CDR3 comprises 14 residues. CDR3 loop: CSVTGGKNTGELFF. CDR3 nucleotide sequence: TGCAGCGTCACAGGGGGGAAGAACACCGGGGAGCTGTTTTTT.

The chain combines TRBV11-2 with TRBJ2-1; TRBD2 agrees at 7 bases. The CDR3 has 16 amino acids. The germline V gene has CDR1 SGHAT and CDR2 FQNNGV. V lost 5 bases and J lost 6; bases outside the gene matches: 13. The CDR3 nucleotides read TGTGCCAGCAGCCTAAATCGGCTAGCGGCCCCCAATGAGCAGTTCTTC. It translates to CASSLNRLAAPNEQFF.

The J gene is TRBJ2-7, the V gene TRBV5-1, with TRBD1 matching over 9 bases. This CDR3 has 15 residues. CDR1 and CDR2 from the germline V gene are SGHRS and YFSETQ. The V gene end was trimmed by 5 bases and the J gene end by 5 bases; junction bases not matched to a gene: 11. In DNA form, the CDR3 reads TGCGCCAGCAGTTTAGGGGGACAGGGTAAGGACGAGCAGTACTTC. This sequence encodes CASSLGGQGKDEQYF.

This chain joins TRBV18 and TRBJ1-5; possible D gene TRBD1, 5 bases. V lost 3 bases, J lost 6 bases, and 15 bases lay in between. Per the germline V gene, CDR1 is KGHSH and CDR2 is LQKENI. The CDR3 is 15 residues long. The CDR3 region is CASSPTGGSVQPQHF. In DNA form, the CDR3 reads TGTGCCAGCTCACCGACCGGGGGATCGGTTCAGCCCCAGCATTTT.

The chain employs TRBV2 and TRBJ2-3, with D possibly TRBD1 on 6 matching bases. Germline V gene lookup returns CDR1 SNHLY and CDR2 FYNNEI. V gave up 8 bases and J gave up 1 base, with 16 bases separating them. The CDR3 sequence is 15 residues long. This chain's CDR3 is CASDLNGQRTDTQYF. DNA for the CDR3: TGTGCCAGCGATTTGAATGGACAGCGCACAGATACGCAGTATTTT.

This chain joins TRBV11-2 and TRBJ2-7; no clear D. The CDR3 contains 15 residues. Per the germline V gene, CDR1 is SGHAT and CDR2 is FQNNGV. V lost 7 bases, J lost 0 bases, and 16 bases lay in between. Here the CDR3 reads CASTPYSVNSYEQYF. The CDR3 bases are TGTGCCAGCACCCCTTACAGTGTCAACTCCTACGAGCAGTACTTC.

This chain uses TRBV19 with TRBJ2-3; 12 bases agree with TRBD1. Germline CDR1 and CDR2: LNHDA and SQIVND (reference sequence). This CDR3 is built from 19 residues. V was pared by 10 bases and J by 2 bases, with 19 bases of the junction left unmatched. CDR3 nucleotides: TGTGCCACTAAAACCCCCGGGACAGGGGGCGGAGGAGCCACAGATACGCAGTATTTT. It encodes CATKTPGTGGGGATDTQYF.

V is TRBV5-6 and J is TRBJ2-1; TRBD2 matches 8 bases. There are 15 residues in the CDR3. V shed 0 bases, J shed 4 bases, and the junction held 3 bases outside the gene matches. The germline CDR1 and CDR2 sequences are SGHDT and YYEEEE. The CDR3 region has the DNA TGTGCCAGCAGCTTGGTCCTAGCGGGTTACAATGAGCAGTTCTTC. Translation gives CASSLVLAGYNEQFF.

The gene calls are TRBV11-2 and TRBJ1-1; 9 bases map to TRBD1. Germline V lookup: CDR1 SGHAT, CDR2 FQNNGV. The V and J ends lost 6 bases and 7 bases, in that order; junction bases with no gene match: 6. This CDR3 spans 13 amino acids. The CDR3: CASRIQGAGEAFF. As DNA, the CDR3 is TGTGCCAGCAGAATACAGGGGGCCGGTGAAGCTTTCTTT.

This sequence joins TRBV29-1 and TRBJ2-7, with TRBD2 matching over 15 bases. V gave up 6 bases and J gave up 7 bases; unmatched junction bases: 10. The length of the CDR3 is 15 residues. Looked up from germline, CDR1 is SQVTM and CDR2 is ANQGSEA. In DNA form, the CDR3 reads TGCAGCGTCTGGGTCGGACTAGCGGGAGGGAAAGAGCAGTACTTC. Translating gives CSVWVGLAGGKEQYF.

Written as DNA, the CDR3 is TGTGCCAGCAGCCCCCCAGACGGATCCTACGAGCAGTACTTC. This encodes CASSPPDGSYEQYF. J is TRBJ2-7 and V is TRBV9; no firm D call. Trimming stripped 4 bases from V and 1 base from J, with 12 bases between. Germline V gene sequence: CDR1 SGDLS, CDR2 YYNGEE. The CDR3 is made up of 14 amino acids.

The V call is TRBV7-9, the J call TRBJ1-3, with 7 nucleotides matching TRBD1. This CDR3 has 16 amino acids. Germline lookup yields CDR1 SEHNR and CDR2 FQNEAQ (reference sequence). The trim removed 5 bases at V and 0 bases at J, leaving 7 bases unmatched. CDR3 coding DNA: TGTGCCAGCAGCCCCACAGGGGTGCACTCTGGAAACACCATATATTTT. Translating it yields CASSPTGVHSGNTIYF.

This clone has just one count. The CDR3 DNA is TGCAGCGTTGCCCAGGGTGCAGAGACCCAGTACTTC. Translating gives CSVAQGAETQYF. V and J are TRBV29-1 and TRBJ2-5, with TRBD1 as a possible D gene (5 bases). Trimming shortened V by 4 bases and J by 4 bases, and 10 bases separated the two germline ends. The CDR3 runs to 12 residues. CDR1 is SQVTM and CDR2 is ANQGSEA in the germline V gene. The full variable domain, its missing parts supplied by reference TRBV29-1 and TRBJ2-5, is SAVISQKPSRDICQRGTSLTIQCQVDSQVTMMFWYRQQPGQSLTLIATANQGSEATYESGFVIDKFPISRPNLTFSTLTVSNMSPEDSSIYLCSVAQGAETQYFGPGTRLLVL.

V usage is TRBV19 and J usage is TRBJ2-1, with 9 bases identical to TRBD2. Per germline, CDR1 LNHDA and CDR2 SQIVND (reference sequence). The length of the CDR3 is 17 residues. The trim removed 3 bases at V and 0 bases at J, leaving 6 bases unmatched. CDR3 region: CASSIYSGGSSYNEQFF. Here the CDR3 DNA reads TGTGCCAGTAGTATCTATAGCGGGGGAAGCTCCTACAATGAGCAGTTCTTC.

V gene TRBV5-1 combines with J gene TRBJ2-2, with 8 bases fitting TRBD2. Per germline, CDR1 SGHRS and CDR2 YFSETQ. V shed 0 bases and J 0 bases; nucleotides not matched to a gene: 1. The CDR3 has 16 residues. The CDR3 coding sequence is TGCGCCAGCAGCTTGGTAGCGGGGACGAACACCGGGGAGCTGTTTTTT. Translated: CASSLVAGTNTGELFF. The full variable domain, in which reference TRBV5-1 and TRBJ2-2 provide the parts outside the CDR3, is KAGVTQTPRYLIKTRGQQVTLSCSPISGHRSVSWYQQTPGQGLQFLFEYFSETQRNKGNFPGRFSGRQFSNSRSEMNVSTLELGDSALYLCASSLVAGTNTGELFFGEGSRLTVL.

The V gene is TRBV5-1, the J gene TRBJ2-5; 7 bases fit TRBD2. This CDR3 comprises 15 residues. The trim removed 0 bases at V and 2 bases at J, leaving 4 bases unmatched. Germline V CDR1 and CDR2: SGHRS, YFSETQ. CDR3 protein: CASSLGGGRQETQYF. Here the CDR3 DNA reads TGCGCCAGCAGCTTGGGGGGAGGGCGGCAAGAGACCCAGTACTTC.

This rearrangement joins TRBV29-1 to TRBJ2-7, with 8 positions matching TRBD2. The CDR3 is made up of 14 amino acids. Germline V CDR1 and CDR2: SQVTM, ANQGSEA. Trimming cost V 0 bases and J 5 bases; bases outside gene matches: 6. The CDR3 coding sequence is TGCAGCGTTGAAGATAGTCTAGCGGGTGACGAGCAGTACTTC. Protein product: CSVEDSLAGDEQYF.

The chain employs TRBV10-3 and TRBJ2-1; 14 bases fit TRBD2. V shed 6 bases and J 8 bases; nucleotides not matched to a gene: 15. This CDR3 region has 18 residues. In germline, CDR1 is ENHRY, CDR2 SYGVKD. DNA of the CDR3: TGTGCCATCAGGCCGTCCGGGACTAGCGGGAGAAGAGGCGATGAGCAGTTCTTC. It codes for CAIRPSGTSGRRGDEQFF.